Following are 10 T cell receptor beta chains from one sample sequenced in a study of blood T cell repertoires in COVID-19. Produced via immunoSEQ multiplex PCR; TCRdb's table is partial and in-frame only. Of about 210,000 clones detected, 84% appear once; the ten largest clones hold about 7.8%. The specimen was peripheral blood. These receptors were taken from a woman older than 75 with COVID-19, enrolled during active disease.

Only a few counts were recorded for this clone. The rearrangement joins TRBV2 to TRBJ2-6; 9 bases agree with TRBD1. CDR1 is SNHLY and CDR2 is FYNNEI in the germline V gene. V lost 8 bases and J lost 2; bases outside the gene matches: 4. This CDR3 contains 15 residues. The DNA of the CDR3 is TGTGCCAGCGGGGACAGGGAGGCTGGGGCCAACGTCCTGACTTTC. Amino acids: CASGDREAGANVLTF. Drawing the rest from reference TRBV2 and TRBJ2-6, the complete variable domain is EPEVTQTPSHQVTQMGQEVILRCVPISNHLYFYWYRQILGQKVEFLVSFYNNEISEKSEIFDDQFSVERPDGSNFTLKIRSTKLEDSAMYFCASGDREAGANVLTFGAGSRLTVL.

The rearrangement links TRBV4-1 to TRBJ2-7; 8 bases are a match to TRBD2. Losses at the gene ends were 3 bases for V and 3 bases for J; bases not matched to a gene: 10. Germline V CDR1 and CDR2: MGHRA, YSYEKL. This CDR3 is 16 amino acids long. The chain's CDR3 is CASSHSLGLAGYEQYF. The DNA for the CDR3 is TGCGCCAGCAGCCATTCACTAGGGCTAGCGGGCTACGAGCAGTACTTC.

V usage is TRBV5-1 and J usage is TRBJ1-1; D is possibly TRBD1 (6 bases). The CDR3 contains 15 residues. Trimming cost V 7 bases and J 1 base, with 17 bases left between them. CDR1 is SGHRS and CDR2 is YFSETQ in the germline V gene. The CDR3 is CASQSQGPSNTEAFF. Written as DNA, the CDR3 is TGCGCCAGCCAATCGCAGGGGCCCTCGAACACTGAAGCTTTCTTT.

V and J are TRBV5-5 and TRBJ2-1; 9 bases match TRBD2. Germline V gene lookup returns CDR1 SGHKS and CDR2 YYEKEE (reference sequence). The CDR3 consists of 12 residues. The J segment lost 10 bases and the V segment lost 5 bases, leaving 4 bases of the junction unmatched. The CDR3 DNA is TGTGCCAGCAGGGCACTAGCGGGCGAGCAGTTCTTC. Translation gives CASRALAGEQFF.

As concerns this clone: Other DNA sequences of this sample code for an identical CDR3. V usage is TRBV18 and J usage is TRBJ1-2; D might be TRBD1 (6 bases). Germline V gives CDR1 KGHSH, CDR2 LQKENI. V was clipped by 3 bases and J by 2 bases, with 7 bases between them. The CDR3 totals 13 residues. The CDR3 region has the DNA TGTGCCAGCTCACCGGACAGAAACTATGGCTACACCTTC. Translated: CASSPDRNYGYTF.

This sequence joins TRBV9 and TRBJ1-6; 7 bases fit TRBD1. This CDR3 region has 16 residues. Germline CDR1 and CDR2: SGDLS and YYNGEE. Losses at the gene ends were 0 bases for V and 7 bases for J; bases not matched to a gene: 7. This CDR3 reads CASSVVGGTVNSPLHF. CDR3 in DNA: TGTGCCAGCAGCGTAGTAGGGGGGACAGTCAATTCACCCCTCCACTTT.

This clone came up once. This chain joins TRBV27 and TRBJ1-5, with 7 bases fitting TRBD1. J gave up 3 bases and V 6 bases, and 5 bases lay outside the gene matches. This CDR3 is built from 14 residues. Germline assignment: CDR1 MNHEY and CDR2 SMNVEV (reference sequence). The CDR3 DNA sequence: TGTGCCAGCAGGACGACAGGGACCAATCAGCCCCAGCATTTT. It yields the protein CASRTTGTNQPQHF.

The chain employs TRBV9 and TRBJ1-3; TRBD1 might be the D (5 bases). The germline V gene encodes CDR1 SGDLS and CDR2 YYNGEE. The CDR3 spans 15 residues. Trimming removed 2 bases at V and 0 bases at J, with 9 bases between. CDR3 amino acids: CASSVLDNSGNTIYF. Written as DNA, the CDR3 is TGTGCCAGCAGCGTGCTGGACAACTCTGGAAACACCATATATTTT.

The CDR3 bases are TGTGCCAGCAGCTTACGGTCGGCAGGGTTGGGGACCCAGTACTTC. Encoded protein: CASSLRSAGLGTQYF. This sequence joins TRBV11-2 and TRBJ2-5; tentatively, D is TRBD1 (5 bases). The V and J ends lost 2 bases and 7 bases respectively, with 17 bases between them. Per the germline V gene, CDR1 is SGHAT and CDR2 is FQNNGV. This CDR3 has 15 residues.

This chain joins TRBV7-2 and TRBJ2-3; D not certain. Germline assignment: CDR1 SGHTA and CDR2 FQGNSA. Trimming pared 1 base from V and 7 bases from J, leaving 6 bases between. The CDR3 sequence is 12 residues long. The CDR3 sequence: CASSLVVYTQYF. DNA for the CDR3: TGTGCCAGCAGCTTAGTAGTCTATACGCAGTATTTT. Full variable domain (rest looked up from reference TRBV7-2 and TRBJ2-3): GAGVSQSPSNKVTEKGKDVELRCDPISGHTALYWYRQSLGQGLEFLIYFQGNSAPDKSGLPSDRFSAERTGGSVSTLTIQRTQQEDSAVYLCASSLVVYTQYFGPGTRLTVL.